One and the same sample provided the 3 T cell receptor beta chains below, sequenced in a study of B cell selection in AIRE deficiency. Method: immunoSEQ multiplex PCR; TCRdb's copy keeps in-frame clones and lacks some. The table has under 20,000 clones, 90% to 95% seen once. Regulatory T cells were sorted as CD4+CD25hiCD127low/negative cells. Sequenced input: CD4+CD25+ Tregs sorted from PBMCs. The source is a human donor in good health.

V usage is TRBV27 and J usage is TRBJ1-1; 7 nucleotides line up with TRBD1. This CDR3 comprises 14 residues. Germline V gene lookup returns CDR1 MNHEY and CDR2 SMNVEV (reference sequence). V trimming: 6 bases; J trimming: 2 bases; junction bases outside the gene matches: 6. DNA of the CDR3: TGTGCCAGCAGGAACGACAGGGCAAACACTGAAGCTTTCTTT. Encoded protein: CASRNDRANTEAFF.

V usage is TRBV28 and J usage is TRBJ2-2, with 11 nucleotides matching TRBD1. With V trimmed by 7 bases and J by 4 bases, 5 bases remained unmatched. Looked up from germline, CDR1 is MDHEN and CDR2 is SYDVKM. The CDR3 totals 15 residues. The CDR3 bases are TGTGCCAGCACCCGGACAGGGGGCCTCACCGGGGAGCTGTTTTTT. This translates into CASTRTGGLTGELFF.

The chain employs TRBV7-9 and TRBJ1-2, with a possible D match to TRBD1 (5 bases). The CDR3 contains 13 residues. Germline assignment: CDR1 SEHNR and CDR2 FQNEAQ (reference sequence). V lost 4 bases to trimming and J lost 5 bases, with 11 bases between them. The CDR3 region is CASSSLGPYGYTF. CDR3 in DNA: TGTGCCAGCAGCTCGCTGGGACCATATGGCTACACCTTC.